This TCR beta chain was sequenced during a study of tumor-infiltrating lymphocytes in primary liver carcinoma. A primer in the constant region served to generate TCR beta cDNA from approximately 460 ng of total RNA. For TCR beta, libraries were produced by three nested multiplex PCR rounds using slightly modified ARM-PCR. Running around 9 cycles apiece, the first two PCR rounds relied on TRBV1-TRBV30 forward primers together with a C-beta reverse primer. TCRdb recomputed calls from the multiplex PCR reads with MiXCR, one row per CDR3 protein. The sample lists some 21,000 distinct CDR3 sequences, approximately 79% occurring once. In regard to this clonotype: One junction end disagrees with the germline gene, perhaps due to a read error.

CDR3 length: 13 amino acids. Without any cell sorting, 20-30 mg of bulk tissue yielded co-extracted RNA and DNA. All tumor specimens exceeded 85% viable tumor cells. The clonotype originates from a woman in her 30s with primary liver carcinoma and hepatitis B virus infection. The sample consisted of liver tumor tissue from sampling region 1. Subset defined: tumor region T1, superior pole. V usage is TRBV12-3 or TRBV12-4 and J usage is TRBJ1-5; no firm D call. Here the CDR3 reads CASSLSGNQPQHF. CDR3 DNA sequence: TGCGCCAGCAGTCTCTCAGGAAATCAGCCCCAGCATTTT.